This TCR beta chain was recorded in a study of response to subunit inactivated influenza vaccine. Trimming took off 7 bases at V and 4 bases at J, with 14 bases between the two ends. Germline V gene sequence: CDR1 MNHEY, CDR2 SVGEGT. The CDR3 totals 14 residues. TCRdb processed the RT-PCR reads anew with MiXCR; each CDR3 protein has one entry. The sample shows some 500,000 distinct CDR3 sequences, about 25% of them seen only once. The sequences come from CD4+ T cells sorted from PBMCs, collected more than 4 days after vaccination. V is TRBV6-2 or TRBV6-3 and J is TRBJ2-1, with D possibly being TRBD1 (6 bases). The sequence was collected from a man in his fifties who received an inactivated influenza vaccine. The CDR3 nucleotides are TGTGCCAGCACCACCGGGACAACTTACAATGAGCAGTTCTTC. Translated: CASTTGTTYNEQFF.